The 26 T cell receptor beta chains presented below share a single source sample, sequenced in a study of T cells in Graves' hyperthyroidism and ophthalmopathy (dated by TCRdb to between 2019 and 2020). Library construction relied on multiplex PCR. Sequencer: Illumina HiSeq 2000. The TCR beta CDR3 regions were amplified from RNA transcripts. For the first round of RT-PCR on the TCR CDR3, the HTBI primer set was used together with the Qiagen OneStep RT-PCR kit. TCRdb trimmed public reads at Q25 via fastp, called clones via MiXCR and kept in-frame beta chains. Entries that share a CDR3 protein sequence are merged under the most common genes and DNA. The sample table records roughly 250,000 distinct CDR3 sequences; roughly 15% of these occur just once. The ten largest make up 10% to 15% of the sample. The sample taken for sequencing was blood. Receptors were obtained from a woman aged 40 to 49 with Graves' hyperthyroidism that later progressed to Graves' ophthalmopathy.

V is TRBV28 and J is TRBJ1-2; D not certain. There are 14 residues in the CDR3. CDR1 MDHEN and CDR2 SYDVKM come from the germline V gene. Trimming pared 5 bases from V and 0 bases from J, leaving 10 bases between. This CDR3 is CASSTGGSNYGYTF. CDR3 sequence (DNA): TGTGCCAGCAGTACGGGCGGATCTAACTATGGCTACACCTTC.

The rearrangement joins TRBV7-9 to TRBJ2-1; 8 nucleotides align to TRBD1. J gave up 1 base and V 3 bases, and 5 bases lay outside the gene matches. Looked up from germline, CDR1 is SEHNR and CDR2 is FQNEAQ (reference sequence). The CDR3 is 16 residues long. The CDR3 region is CASSFSQGASYNEQFF. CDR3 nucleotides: TGTGCCAGCAGCTTTTCGCAGGGGGCGTCCTACAATGAGCAGTTCTTC.

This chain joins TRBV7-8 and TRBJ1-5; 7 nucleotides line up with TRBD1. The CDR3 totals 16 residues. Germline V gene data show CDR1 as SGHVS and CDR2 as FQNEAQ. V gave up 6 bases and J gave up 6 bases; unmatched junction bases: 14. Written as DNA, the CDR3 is TGTGCCAGCAGTAAATTCGGAGGGGGCCTTTCTCAGCCCCAGCATTTT. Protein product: CASSKFGGGLSQPQHF.

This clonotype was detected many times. The CDR3 is CAWDGYSYNEQFF. CDR3 DNA: TGTGCCTGGGACGGGTACTCCTACAATGAGCAGTTCTTC. The chain recombines TRBV30 with TRBJ2-1; the D is unclear. This CDR3 has 13 residues. The ends were cut back, 5 bases at V and 0 bases at J, with 8 bases in the middle. Germline V gives CDR1 GTSNPN, CDR2 SVGIG (reference sequence). Supplemented by reference TRBV30 and TRBJ2-1, the full variable domain reads SQTIHQWPATLVQPVGSPLSLECTVEGTSNPNLYWYRQAAGRGLQLLFYSVGIGQISSEVPQNLSASRPQDRQFILSSKKLLLSDSGFYLCAWDGYSYNEQFFGPGTRLTVL.

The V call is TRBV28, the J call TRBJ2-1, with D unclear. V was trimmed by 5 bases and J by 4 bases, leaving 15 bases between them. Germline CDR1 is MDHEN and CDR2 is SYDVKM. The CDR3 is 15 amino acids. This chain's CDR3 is CASSPDPLTYNEQFF. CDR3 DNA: TGTGCCAGCAGTCCCGATCCGCTAACTTACAATGAGCAGTTCTTC. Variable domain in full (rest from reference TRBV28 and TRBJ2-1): DVKVTQSSRYLVKRTGEKVFLECVQDMDHENMFWYRQDPGLGLRLIYFSYDVKMKEKGDIPEGYSVSREKKERFSLILESASTNQTSMYLCASSPDPLTYNEQFFGPGTRLTVL.

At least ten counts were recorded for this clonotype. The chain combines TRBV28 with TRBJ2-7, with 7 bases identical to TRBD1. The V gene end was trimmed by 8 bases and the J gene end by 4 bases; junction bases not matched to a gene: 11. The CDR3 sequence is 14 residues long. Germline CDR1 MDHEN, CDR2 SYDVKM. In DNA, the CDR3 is TGTGCCAGCGGATACAGGGGTAGTCTTTACGAGCAGTACTTC. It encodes CASGYRGSLYEQYF.

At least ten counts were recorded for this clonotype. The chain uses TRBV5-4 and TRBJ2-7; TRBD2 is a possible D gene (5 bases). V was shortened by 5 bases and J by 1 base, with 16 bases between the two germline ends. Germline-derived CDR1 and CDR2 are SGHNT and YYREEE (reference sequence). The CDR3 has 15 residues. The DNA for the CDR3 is TGTGCCAGCAGGGATAGAGCGGCCCATTCCTACGAGCAGTACTTC. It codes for CASRDRAAHSYEQYF.

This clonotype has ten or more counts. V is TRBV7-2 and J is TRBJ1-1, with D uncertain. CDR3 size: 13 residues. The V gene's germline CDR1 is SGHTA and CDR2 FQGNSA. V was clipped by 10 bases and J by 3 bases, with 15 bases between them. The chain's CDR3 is CATRWTEDTEAFF. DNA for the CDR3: TGTGCCACCCGGTGGACTGAAGACACTGAAGCTTTCTTT.

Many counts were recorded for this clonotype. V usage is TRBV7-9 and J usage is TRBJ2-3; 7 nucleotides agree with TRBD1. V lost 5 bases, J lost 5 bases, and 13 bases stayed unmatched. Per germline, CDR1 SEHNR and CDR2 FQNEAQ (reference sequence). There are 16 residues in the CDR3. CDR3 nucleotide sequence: TGTGCCAGCAGCGTGAGGTTTAGGGGGCAGGAAGATACGCAGTATTTT. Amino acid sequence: CASSVRFRGQEDTQYF.

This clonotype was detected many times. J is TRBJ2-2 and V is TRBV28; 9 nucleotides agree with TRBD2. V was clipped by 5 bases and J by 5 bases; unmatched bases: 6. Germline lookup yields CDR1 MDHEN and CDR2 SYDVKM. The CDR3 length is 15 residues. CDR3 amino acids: CASSGVAGGTGELFF. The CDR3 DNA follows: TGTGCCAGCAGTGGAGTTGCGGGAGGGACCGGGGAGCTGTTTTTT.

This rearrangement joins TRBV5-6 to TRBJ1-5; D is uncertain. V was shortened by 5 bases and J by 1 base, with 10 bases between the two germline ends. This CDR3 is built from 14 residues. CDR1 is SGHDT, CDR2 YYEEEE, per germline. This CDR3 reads CASSYLLSNQPQHF. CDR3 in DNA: TGTGCCAGCAGTTACTTGCTAAGCAATCAGCCCCAGCATTTT.

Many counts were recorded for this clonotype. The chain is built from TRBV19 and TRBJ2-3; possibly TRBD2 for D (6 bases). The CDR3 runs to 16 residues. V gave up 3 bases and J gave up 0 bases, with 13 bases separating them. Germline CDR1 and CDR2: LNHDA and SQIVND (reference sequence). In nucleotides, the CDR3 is TGTGCCAGTAGTATCCCGGGCGGGACTAGCACAGATACGCAGTATTTT. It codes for CASSIPGGTSTDTQYF.

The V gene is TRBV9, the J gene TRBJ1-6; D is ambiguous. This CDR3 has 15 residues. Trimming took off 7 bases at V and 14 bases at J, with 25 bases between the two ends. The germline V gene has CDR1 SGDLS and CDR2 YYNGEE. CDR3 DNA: TGTGCCAGCTCGGCGGTGGGCAGCCCCGAAAGTACCCTCCACTTT. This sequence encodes CASSAVGSPESTLHF. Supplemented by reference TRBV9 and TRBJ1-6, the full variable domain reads DSGVTQTPKHLITATGQRVTLRCSPRSGDLSVYWYQQSLDQGLQFLIQYYNGEERAKGNILERFSAQQFPDLHSELNLSSLELGDSALYFCASSAVGSPESTLHFGNGTRLTVT.

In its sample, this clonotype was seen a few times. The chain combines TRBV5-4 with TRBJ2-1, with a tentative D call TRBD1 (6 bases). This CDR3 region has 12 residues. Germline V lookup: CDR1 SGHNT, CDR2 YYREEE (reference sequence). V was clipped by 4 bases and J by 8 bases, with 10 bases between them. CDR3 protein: CASSTQGYEQFF. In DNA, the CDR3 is TGTGCCAGCAGCACACAGGGTTATGAGCAGTTCTTC.

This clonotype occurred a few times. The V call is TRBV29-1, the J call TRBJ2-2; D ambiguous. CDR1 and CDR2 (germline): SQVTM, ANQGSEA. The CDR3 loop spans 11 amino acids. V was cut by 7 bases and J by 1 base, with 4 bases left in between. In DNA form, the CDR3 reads TGCAGCGGAGGGAACACCGGGGAGCTGTTTTTT. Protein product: CSGGNTGELFF.

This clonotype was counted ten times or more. For the CDR3, the DNA is TGTGCCAGCAGTTTACACGATGCTTACACTGAAGCTTTCTTT. Its translation is CASSLHDAYTEAFF. The rearrangement joins TRBV27 to TRBJ1-1; D gene uncertain. The CDR3 spans 14 residues. Trimming took 2 bases from V and 3 from J, leaving 10 bases between them. Germline assignment: CDR1 MNHEY and CDR2 SMNVEV (reference sequence).

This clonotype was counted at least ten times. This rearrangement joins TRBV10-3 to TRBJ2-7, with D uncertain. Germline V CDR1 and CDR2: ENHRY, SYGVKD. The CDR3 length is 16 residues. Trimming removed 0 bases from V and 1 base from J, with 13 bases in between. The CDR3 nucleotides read TGTGCCATCAGTGAGTCGCGTCCGGGTGAGTCCTACGAGCAGTACTTC. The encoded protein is CAISESRPGESYEQYF.

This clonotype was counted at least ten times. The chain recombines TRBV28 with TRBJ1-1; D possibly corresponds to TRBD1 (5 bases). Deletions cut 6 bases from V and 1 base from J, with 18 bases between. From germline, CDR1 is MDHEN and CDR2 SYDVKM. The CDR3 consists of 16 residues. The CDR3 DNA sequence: TGTGCCAGCAGCCTCCTGGGGACCAGGGCGAACACTGAAGCTTTCTTT. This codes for CASSLLGTRANTEAFF.

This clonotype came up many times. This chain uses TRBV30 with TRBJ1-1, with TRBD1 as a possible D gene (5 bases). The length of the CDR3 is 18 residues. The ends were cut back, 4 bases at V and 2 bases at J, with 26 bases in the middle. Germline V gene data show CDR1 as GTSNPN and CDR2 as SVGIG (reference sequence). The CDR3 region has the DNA TGTGCCTGGAACTCCTACGCATCTTGGACACCCGTTAACACTGAAGCTTTCTTT. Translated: CAWNSYASWTPVNTEAFF.

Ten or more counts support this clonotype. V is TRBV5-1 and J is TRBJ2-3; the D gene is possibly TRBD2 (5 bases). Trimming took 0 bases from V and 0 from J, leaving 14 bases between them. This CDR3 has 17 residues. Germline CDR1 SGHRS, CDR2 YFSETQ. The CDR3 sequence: CASSLGGLASSTDTQYF. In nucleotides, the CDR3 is TGCGCCAGCAGCTTGGGCGGTCTAGCCTCTAGCACAGATACGCAGTATTTT.

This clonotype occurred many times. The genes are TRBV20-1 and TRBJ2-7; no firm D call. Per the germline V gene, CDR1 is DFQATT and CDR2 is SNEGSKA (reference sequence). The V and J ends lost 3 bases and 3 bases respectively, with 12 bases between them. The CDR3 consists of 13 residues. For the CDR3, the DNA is TGCAGTGCTAGGAACCCGATCGGCTACGAGCAGTACTTC. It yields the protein CSARNPIGYEQYF.

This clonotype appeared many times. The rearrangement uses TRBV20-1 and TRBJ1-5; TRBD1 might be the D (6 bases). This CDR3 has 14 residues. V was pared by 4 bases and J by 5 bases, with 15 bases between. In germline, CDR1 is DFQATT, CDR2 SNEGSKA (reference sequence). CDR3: CSAKLAGEHQPQHF. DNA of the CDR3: TGCAGTGCTAAACTGGCAGGGGAACATCAGCCCCAGCATTTT.

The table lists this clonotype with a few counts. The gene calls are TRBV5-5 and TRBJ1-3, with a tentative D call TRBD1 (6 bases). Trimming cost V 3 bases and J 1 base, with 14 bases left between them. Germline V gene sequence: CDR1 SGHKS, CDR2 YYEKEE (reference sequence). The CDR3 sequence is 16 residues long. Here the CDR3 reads CASSSPQGISGNTIYF. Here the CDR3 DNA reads TGTGCCAGCAGCTCTCCACAGGGAATTTCTGGAAACACCATATATTTT.

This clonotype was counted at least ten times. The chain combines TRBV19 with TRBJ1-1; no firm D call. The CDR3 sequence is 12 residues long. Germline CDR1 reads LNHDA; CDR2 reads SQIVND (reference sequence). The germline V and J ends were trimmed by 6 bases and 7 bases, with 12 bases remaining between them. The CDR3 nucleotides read TGTGCCAGTAGCCCACTAAGGGATGAAGCTTTCTTT. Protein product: CASSPLRDEAFF.

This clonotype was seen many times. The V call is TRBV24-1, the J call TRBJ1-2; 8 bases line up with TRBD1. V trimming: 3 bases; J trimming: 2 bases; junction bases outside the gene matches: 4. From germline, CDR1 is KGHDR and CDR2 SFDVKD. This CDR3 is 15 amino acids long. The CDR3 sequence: CATSDGGTGNYGYTF. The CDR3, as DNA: TGTGCCACCAGTGATGGTGGGACAGGAAACTATGGCTACACCTTC.

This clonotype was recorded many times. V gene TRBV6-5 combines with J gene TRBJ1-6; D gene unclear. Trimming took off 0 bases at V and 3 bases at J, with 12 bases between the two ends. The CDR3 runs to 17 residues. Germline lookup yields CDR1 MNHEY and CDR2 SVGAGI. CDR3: CASSYSMRSRYNSPLHF. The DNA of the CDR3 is TGTGCCAGCAGTTACTCGATGCGGAGCCGCTATAATTCACCCCTCCACTTT.